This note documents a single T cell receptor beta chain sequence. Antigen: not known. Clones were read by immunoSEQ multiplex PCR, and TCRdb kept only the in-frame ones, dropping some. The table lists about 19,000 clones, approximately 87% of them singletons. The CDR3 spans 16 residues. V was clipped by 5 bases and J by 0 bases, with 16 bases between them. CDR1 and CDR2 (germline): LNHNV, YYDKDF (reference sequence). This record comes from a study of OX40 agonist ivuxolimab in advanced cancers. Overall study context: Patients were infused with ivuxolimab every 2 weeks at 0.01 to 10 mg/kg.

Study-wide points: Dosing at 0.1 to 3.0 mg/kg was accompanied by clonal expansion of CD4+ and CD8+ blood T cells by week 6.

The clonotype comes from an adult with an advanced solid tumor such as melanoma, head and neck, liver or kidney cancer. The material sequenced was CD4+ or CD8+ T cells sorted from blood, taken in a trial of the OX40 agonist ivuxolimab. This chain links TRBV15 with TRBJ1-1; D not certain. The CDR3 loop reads CATSLGRTEVNTEAFF. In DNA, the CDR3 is TGTGCCACCAGCCTGGGGAGGACTGAAGTGAACACTGAAGCTTTCTTT.